The 20 T cell receptor beta chains given below trace back to one sample, sequenced in a study of shared clonotypes between healthy human individuals. Some clones are missing from TCRdb's copy, which holds only in-frame ones; the method was immunoSEQ multiplex PCR. This table holds some 690,000 clones, about 90% found once. Sample: memory CD8+ T cells from PBMCs. The subset denotes: CD45RO+ cells pooled with CCR7-negative TemRA cells. The receptors derive from a man aged 18 to 30 in good health. Some clones in this sample may be carry-over from other donors' samples.

The chain is built from TRBV6-5 and TRBJ2-1, with 8 bases lining up with TRBD1. Germline V CDR1 and CDR2: MNHEY, SVGAGI. This CDR3 has 14 residues. V dropped 6 bases and J dropped 7; count of bases not matched to a gene: 8. CDR3 nucleotide sequence: TGTGCCAGCAGCGACAGGGGCGGGTTAAATGAGCAGTTCTTC. Translation: CASSDRGGLNEQFF.

The rearrangement uses TRBV7-6 and TRBJ2-7; 7 bases align to TRBD2. V trimming: 1 base; J trimming: 3 bases; junction bases outside the gene matches: 9. The CDR3 totals 16 residues. CDR1 is SGHVS and CDR2 is FNYEAQ in the germline V gene. CDR3 protein: CASSLGEGRYGYEQYF. CDR3 nucleotide sequence: TGTGCCAGCAGCTTAGGGGAGGGGAGGTACGGCTACGAGCAGTACTTC.

The gene calls are TRBV30 and TRBJ1-2, with D maybe TRBD1 (5 bases). Per the germline V gene, CDR1 is GTSNPN and CDR2 is SVGIG (reference sequence). The CDR3 has 14 residues. V lost 7 bases and J 6 bases, leaving 21 bases between the germline ends. The CDR3 here is CASDRGDLGDGYTF. The CDR3 DNA is TGTGCCTCTGATCGTGGGGACCTTGGGGATGGCTACACCTTC. Variable domain in full (rest from reference TRBV30 and TRBJ1-2): SQTIHQWPATLVQPVGSPLSLECTVEGTSNPNLYWYRQAAGRGLQLLFYSVGIGQISSEVPQNLSASRPQDRQFILSSKKLLLSDSGFYLCASDRGDLGDGYTFGSGTRLTVV.

The chain links TRBV19 to TRBJ2-1; D is possibly TRBD1 (5 bases). Germline CDR1 is LNHDA and CDR2 is SQIVND (reference sequence). V lost 5 bases and J lost 3, with 11 bases in between. The CDR3 totals 14 residues. In DNA, the CDR3 is TGTGCCAGTAGTCCAGAGGACAACTACAATGAGCAGTTCTTC. This sequence encodes CASSPEDNYNEQFF.

There are a few counts of this clone. The chain employs TRBV4-3 and TRBJ1-1; D unclear. This CDR3 region has 14 residues. Trimming took off 1 base at V and 1 base at J, with 7 bases between the two ends. Looked up from germline, CDR1 is LGHNA and CDR2 is YSLEER. This chain's CDR3 is CASSQGVGNTEAFF. Written as DNA, the CDR3 is TGCGCCAGCAGCCAAGGTGTAGGGAACACTGAAGCTTTCTTT.

The count of this clone is one. The chain couples TRBV27 to TRBJ2-5; the D call may be TRBD1 or TRBD2 (6 bases each). Germline CDR1 and CDR2: MNHEY and SMNVEV (reference sequence). This CDR3 contains 15 residues. V lost 5 bases, J lost 5 bases, and 18 bases lay in between. The CDR3 DNA sequence: TGTGCCAGCAGTCGAACTCGGGGGCTGGGGGAGACCCAGTACTTC. This codes for CASSRTRGLGETQYF.

J is TRBJ2-1 and V is TRBV19; 8 bases fit TRBD2. The CDR3 has 14 residues. CDR1 and CDR2 (germline): LNHDA, SQIVND (reference sequence). Unmatched junction bases numbered 6, after V lost 5 bases and J lost 6 bases. The CDR3: CASSLSGSRNEQFF. The CDR3 nucleotides are TGTGCCAGTAGTCTGAGCGGGAGTCGCAATGAGCAGTTCTTC.

The chain employs TRBV5-6 and TRBJ2-1; 8 bases fit TRBD2. Trimming removed 4 bases from V and 0 bases from J; junction bases left unmatched: 6. Germline V gene lookup returns CDR1 SGHDT and CDR2 YYEEEE. The CDR3 loop spans 16 amino acids. CDR3 region: CASSEPGTSSYNEQFF. The CDR3 nucleotides read TGTGCCAGCAGCGAACCCGGGACTAGCTCCTACAATGAGCAGTTCTTC.

This clone was counted between two and nine times. The chain has TRBV28 and TRBJ2-1, with 12 bases aligning to TRBD2. CDR1 and CDR2 from the germline V gene are MDHEN and SYDVKM. With 4 bases clipped from V and 5 bases from J, the junction kept 6 bases outside the gene matches. CDR3 length: 16 residues. The CDR3 region is CASSSPRTSGNNEQFF. The CDR3 DNA sequence: TGTGCCAGCAGTTCCCCGCGGACTAGCGGGAACAATGAGCAGTTCTTC.

The rearrangement uses TRBV5-1 and TRBJ2-5; 12 positions agree with TRBD2. CDR1 SGHRS and CDR2 YFSETQ come from the germline V gene. Unmatched junction bases numbered 16, after V lost 4 bases and J lost 0 bases. CDR3 length equals 20 residues. CDR3 loop: CASSRSRLAGEGLDQETQYF. In nucleotides, the CDR3 is TGCGCCAGCAGCCGCTCGAGACTAGCGGGAGAGGGGTTAGACCAAGAGACCCAGTACTTC.

V usage is TRBV7-6 and J usage is TRBJ1-4, with a weak D call TRBD1 (6 bases). Germline V gene data show CDR1 as SGHVS and CDR2 as FNYEAQ. The CDR3 length is 17 residues. Trimming removed 1 base from V and 7 bases from J, with 19 bases in between. CDR3 amino acids: CASSLESVGRGGEKLFF. DNA for the CDR3: TGTGCCAGCAGCTTAGAATCAGTGGGCAGGGGCGGTGAAAAACTGTTTTTT.

The V call is TRBV10-3, the J call TRBJ2-7, with unresolved D. V was trimmed by 2 bases and J by 3 bases, leaving 2 bases between them. CDR3 length equals 11 residues. CDR1 and CDR2 from the germline V gene are ENHRY and SYGVKD. The CDR3 coding sequence is TGTGCCATCAGTGAGAACTACGAGCAGTACTTC. Amino acids: CAISENYEQYF.

The CDR3, as DNA: TGTGCCAGCAGCGCTACAGGGTTTAGCGGCTATGGCTACACCTTC. It codes for CASSATGFSGYGYTF. This chain connects TRBV9 to TRBJ1-2, with D possibly matching TRBD1 (6 bases). CDR1 and CDR2 from the germline V gene are SGDLS and YYNGEE. This CDR3 spans 15 amino acids. V lost 3 bases and J 4 bases, leaving 16 bases between the germline ends.

This chain links TRBV27 with TRBJ1-1, with 8 nucleotides matching TRBD1. The CDR3 sequence is 15 residues long. J gave up 5 bases and V 6 bases, and 11 bases lay outside the gene matches. The germline CDR1 and CDR2 sequences are MNHEY and SMNVEV (reference sequence). The CDR3 DNA reads TGTGCCAGCAGCCCGGTGGGGACAGGTGGTACTGAAGCTTTCTTT. It translates to CASSPVGTGGTEAFF.

The chain is built from TRBV13 and TRBJ2-2; 10 bases match TRBD2. CDR1 PRHDT and CDR2 FYEKMQ come from the germline V gene (reference sequence). There are 17 residues in the CDR3. J gave up 6 bases and V 4 bases, and 11 bases lay outside the gene matches. CDR3 amino acids: CASSSLAGAKISGELFF. Here the CDR3 DNA reads TGTGCCAGCAGCTCTCTAGCGGGGGCCAAGATCTCCGGGGAGCTGTTTTTT.

The V gene is TRBV11-2, the J gene TRBJ2-1; D remains unclear. The CDR3 totals 15 residues. The V gene's germline CDR1 is SGHAT and CDR2 FQNNGV. Trimming shortened V by 0 bases and J by 9 bases, and 15 bases separated the two germline ends. The CDR3 nucleotides are TGTGCCAGCAGCTTAGATCGAATAGGAAGGGCTGAGCAGTTCTTC. Protein product: CASSLDRIGRAEQFF.

The rearrangement joins TRBV5-6 to TRBJ1-3; D is unresolved. CDR3 length: 15 residues. Germline V gene data show CDR1 as SGHDT and CDR2 as YYEEEE. V gave up 4 bases and J gave up 0 bases, with 11 bases separating them. For the CDR3, the DNA is TGTGCCAGCAGCGGGAAGGGTGTCTCTGGAAACACCATATATTTT. It is translated as CASSGKGVSGNTIYF.

In its sample, this clone was seen once. The rearrangement uses TRBV28 and TRBJ1-4; 8 bases line up with TRBD1. With V trimmed by 4 bases and J by 8 bases, 9 bases remained unmatched. This CDR3 is built from 15 residues. CDR1 is MDHEN and CDR2 is SYDVKM in the germline V gene. CDR3 protein: CASSSIRTGLEKLFF. CDR3 in DNA: TGTGCCAGCAGTTCGATTAGGACAGGGTTGGAAAAACTGTTTTTT.

For this clone: Other DNA sequences in this sample translate to the same CDR3. The chain combines TRBV9 with TRBJ2-6; D remains unclear. V gave up 5 bases and J gave up 0 bases, with 3 bases separating them. CDR1 SGDLS and CDR2 YYNGEE come from the germline V gene. This CDR3 spans 13 amino acids. CDR3 region: CASSGSGANVLTF. CDR3 coding DNA: TGTGCCAGCAGTGGCTCTGGGGCCAACGTCCTGACTTTC.

The rearrangement links TRBV6-5 to TRBJ2-3, with unresolved D. The CDR3 sequence is 13 residues long. V lost 2 bases, J lost 4 bases, and 7 bases lay in between. Germline loops: CDR1 MNHEY, CDR2 SVGAGI. CDR3 sequence (DNA): TGTGCCAGCAGTTACGAACGGTCAGATACGCAGTATTTT. Amino acids: CASSYERSDTQYF.